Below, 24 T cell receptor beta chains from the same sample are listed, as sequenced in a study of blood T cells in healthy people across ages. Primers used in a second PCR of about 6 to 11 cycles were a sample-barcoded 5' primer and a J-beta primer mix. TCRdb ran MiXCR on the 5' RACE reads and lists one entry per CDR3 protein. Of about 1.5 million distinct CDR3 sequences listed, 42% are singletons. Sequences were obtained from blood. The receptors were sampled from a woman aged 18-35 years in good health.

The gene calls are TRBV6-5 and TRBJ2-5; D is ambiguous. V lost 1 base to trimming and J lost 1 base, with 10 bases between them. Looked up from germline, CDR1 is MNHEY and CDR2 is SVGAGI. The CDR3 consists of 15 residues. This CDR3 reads CASSYCTGVQETQYF. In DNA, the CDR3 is TGTGCCAGCAGTTACTGCACGGGCGTCCAAGAGACCCAGTACTTC.

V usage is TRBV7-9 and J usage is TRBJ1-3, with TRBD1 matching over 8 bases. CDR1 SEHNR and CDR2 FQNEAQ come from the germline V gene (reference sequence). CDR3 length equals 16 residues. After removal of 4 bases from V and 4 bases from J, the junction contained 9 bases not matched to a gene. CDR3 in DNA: TGTGCCAGCAGCTCCCCGGGCCGGACAGGGGGAAACACCATATATTTT. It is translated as CASSSPGRTGGNTIYF.

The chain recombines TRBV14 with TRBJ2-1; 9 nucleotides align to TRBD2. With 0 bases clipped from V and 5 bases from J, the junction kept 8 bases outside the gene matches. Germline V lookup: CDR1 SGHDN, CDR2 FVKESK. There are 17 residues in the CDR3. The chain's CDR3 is CASSQDATSGHHNEQFF. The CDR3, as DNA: TGTGCCAGCAGCCAAGACGCCACTAGCGGGCATCACAATGAGCAGTTCTTC.

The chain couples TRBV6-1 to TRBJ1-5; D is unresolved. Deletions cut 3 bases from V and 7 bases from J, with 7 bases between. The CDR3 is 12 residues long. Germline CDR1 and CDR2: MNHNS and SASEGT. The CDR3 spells CASSESLQPQHF. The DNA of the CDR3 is TGTGCCAGCAGTGAGTCGTTGCAGCCCCAGCATTTT.

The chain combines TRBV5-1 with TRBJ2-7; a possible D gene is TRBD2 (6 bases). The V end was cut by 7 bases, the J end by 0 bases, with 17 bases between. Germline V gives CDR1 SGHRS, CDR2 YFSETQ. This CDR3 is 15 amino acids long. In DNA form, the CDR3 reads TGCGCCAGCCGTGGGGTGGACGGGAGCTCCTACGAGCAGTACTTC. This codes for CASRGVDGSSYEQYF.

The CDR3 DNA follows: TGTGCCAGCAGTTCCCTTGGAAAATCTAACTATGGCTACACCTTC. This encodes CASSSLGKSNYGYTF. The chain has TRBV27 and TRBJ1-2; no clear D gene. The CDR3 totals 15 residues. Per the germline V gene, CDR1 is MNHEY and CDR2 is SMNVEV (reference sequence). V lost 4 bases to trimming and J lost 0 bases, with 12 bases between them.

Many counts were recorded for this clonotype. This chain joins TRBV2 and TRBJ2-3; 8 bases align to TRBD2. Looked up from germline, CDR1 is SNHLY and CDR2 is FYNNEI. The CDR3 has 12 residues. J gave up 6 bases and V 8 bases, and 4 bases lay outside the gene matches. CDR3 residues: CASGKRGDTQYF. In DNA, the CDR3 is TGTGCCAGCGGCAAGCGGGGGGATACGCAGTATTTT.

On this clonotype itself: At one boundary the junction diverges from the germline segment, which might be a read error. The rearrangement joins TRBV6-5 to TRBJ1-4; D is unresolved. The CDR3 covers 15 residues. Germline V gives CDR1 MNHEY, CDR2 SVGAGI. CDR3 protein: CAGSYSASTNEKLFF. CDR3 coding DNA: TGTGCCGGCAGTTACTCAGCCTCAACTAATGAAAAACTGTTTTTT.

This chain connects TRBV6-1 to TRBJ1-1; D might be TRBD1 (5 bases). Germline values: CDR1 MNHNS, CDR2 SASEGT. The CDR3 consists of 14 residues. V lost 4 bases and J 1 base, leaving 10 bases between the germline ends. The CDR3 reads CASSGGEGNTEAFF. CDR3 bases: TGTGCCAGCAGTGGAGGGGAGGGGAACACTGAAGCTTTCTTT.

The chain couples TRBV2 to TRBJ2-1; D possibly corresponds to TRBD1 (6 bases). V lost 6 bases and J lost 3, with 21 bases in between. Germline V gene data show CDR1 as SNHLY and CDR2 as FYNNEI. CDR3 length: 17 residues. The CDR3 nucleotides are TGTGCCAGCAGGACCCGAGAGGACAGCCAAGTCTACAATGAGCAGTTCTTC. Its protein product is CASRTREDSQVYNEQFF.

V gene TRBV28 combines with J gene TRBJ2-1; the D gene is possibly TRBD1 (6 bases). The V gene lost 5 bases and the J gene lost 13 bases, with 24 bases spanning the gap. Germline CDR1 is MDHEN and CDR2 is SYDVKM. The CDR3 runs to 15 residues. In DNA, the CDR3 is TGTGCCAGCAGTACCCTCAGGGGCGGTGGGGAGACCCAGTTCTTC. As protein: CASSTLRGGGETQFF.

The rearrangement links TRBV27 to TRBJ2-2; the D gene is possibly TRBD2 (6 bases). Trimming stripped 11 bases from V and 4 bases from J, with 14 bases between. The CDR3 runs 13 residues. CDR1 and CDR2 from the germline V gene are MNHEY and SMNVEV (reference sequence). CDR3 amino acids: CASCGVRTGELFF. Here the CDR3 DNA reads TGTGCCTCATGCGGGGTTCGCACCGGGGAGCTGTTTTTT.

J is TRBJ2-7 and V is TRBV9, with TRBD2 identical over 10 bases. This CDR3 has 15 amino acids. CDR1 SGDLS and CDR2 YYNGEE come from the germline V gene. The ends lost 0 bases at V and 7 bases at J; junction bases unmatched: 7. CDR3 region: CASSVELAGKGEQYF. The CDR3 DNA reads TGTGCCAGCAGCGTAGAACTAGCGGGAAAGGGTGAGCAGTACTTC.

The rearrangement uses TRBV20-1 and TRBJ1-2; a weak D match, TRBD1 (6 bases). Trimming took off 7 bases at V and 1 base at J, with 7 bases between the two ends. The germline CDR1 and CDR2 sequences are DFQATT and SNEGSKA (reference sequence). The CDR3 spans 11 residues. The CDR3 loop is CSGTDNYGYTF. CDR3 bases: TGCAGTGGGACAGATAACTATGGCTACACCTTC.

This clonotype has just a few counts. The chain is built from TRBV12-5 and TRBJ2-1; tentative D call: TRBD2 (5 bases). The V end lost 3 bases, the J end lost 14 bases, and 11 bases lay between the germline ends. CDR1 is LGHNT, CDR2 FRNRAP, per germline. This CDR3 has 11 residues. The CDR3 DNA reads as TGTGCTAGTGGTTTTTCGGGAAGCGAGTTCTTC. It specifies CASGFSGSEFF.

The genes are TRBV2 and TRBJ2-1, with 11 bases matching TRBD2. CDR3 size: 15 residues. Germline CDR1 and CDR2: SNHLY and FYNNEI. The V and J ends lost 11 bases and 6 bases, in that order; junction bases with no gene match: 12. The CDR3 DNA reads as TGTGCCCAGCAGGTCCTAGCGGGGGGAGTCAATGAGCAGTTCTTC. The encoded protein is CAQQVLAGGVNEQFF.

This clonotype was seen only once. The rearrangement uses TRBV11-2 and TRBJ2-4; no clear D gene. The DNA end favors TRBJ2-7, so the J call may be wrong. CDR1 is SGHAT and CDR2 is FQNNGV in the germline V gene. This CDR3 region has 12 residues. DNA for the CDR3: TGTGCCAGCAGCTATCGATTTGGCGAGCAGTACTTC. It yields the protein CASSYRFGEQYF.

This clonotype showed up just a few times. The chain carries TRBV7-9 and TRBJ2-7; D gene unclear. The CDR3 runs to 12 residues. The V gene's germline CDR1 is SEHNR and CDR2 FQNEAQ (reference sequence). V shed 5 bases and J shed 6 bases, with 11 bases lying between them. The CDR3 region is CASSTPGVEQYF. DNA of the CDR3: TGTGCCAGCAGCACACCCGGTGTCGAGCAGTACTTC.

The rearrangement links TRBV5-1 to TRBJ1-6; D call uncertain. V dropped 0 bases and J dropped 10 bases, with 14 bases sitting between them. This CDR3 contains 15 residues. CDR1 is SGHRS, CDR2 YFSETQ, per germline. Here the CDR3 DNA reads TGCGCCAGCAGCTTGGGCGGGTTGATCCAGTCACCCCTCCACTTT. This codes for CASSLGGLIQSPLHF.

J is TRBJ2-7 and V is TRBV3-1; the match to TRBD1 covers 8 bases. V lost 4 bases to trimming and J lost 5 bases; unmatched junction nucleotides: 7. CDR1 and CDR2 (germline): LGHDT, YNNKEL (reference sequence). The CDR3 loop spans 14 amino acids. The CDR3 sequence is CASSPSGTGDEQYF. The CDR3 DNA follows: TGTGCCAGCAGCCCTTCCGGGACAGGTGACGAGCAGTACTTC.

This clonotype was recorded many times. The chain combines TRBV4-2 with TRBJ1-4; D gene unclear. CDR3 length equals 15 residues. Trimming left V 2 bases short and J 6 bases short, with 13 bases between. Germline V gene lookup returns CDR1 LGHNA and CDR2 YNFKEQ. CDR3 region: CASSQTLRLDEKLFF. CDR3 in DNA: TGTGCCAGCAGCCAAACCCTTCGGTTGGATGAAAAACTGTTTTTT.

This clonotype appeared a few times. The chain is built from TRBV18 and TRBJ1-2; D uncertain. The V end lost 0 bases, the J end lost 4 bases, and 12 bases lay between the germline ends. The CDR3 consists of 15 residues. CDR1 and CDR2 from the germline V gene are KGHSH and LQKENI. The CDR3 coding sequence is TGTGCCAGCTCACCACCGCCCGCCTTAGGCTATGGCTACACCTTC. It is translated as CASSPPPALGYGYTF. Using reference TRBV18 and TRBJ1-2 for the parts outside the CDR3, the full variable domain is NAGVMQNPRHLVRRRGQEARLRCSPMKGHSHVYWYRQLPEEGLKFMVYLQKENIIDESGMPKERFSAEFPKEGPSILRIQQVVRGDSAAYFCASSPPPALGYGYTFGSGTRLTVV.

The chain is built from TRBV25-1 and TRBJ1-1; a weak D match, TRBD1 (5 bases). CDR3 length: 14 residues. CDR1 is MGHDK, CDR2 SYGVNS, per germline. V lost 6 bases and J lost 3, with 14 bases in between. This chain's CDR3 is CASRGRGGDTEAFF. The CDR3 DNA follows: TGTGCCAGCAGGGGGAGGGGAGGAGACACTGAAGCTTTCTTT.

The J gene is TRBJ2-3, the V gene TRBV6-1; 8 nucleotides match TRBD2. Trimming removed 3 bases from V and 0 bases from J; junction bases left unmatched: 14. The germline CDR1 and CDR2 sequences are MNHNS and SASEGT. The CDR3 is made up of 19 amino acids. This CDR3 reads CASSDRGLDKRASTDTQYF. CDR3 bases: TGTGCCAGCAGTGACCGGGGACTAGATAAGAGGGCTAGCACAGATACGCAGTATTTT.